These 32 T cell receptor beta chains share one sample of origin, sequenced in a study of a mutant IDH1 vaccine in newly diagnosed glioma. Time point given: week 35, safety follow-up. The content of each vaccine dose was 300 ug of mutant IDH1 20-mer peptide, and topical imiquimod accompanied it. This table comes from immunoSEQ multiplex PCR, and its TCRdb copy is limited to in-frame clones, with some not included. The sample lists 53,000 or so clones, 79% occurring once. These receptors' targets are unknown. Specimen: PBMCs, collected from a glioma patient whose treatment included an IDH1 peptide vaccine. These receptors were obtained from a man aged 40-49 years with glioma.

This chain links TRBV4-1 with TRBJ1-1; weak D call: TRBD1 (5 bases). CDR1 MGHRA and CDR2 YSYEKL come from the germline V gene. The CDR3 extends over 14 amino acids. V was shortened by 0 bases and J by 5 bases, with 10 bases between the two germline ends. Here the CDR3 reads CASSQDPGRTEAFF. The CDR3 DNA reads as TGCGCCAGCAGCCAAGATCCGGGGCGGACTGAAGCTTTCTTT.

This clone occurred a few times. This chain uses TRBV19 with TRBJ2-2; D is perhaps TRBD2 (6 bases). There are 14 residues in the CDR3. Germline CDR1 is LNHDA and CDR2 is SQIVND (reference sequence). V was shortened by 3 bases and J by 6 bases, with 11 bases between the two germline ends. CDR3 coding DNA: TGTGCCAGTAGTATTCCTAGCGTCGCCGGGGAGCTGTTTTTT. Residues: CASSIPSVAGELFF.

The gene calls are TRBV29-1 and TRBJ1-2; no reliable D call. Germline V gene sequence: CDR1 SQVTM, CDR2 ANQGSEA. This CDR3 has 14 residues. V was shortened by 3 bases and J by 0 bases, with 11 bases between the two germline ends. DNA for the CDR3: TGCAGCGTTGAGGCGGGATTCCCTAACTATGGCTACACCTTC. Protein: CSVEAGFPNYGYTF.

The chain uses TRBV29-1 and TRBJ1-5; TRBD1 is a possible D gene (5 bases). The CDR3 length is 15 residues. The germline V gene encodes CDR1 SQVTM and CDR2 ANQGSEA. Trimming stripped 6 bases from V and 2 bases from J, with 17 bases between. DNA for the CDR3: TGCAGCGTCGCTGAGGGGTTTCTGGGCAATCAGCCCCAGCATTTT. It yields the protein CSVAEGFLGNQPQHF.

Here the CDR3 reads CASSLARNEQYF. The CDR3 DNA sequence: TGTGCCAGCAGCTTAGCGCGGAACGAGCAGTACTTC. V is TRBV7-9 and J is TRBJ2-7; D is ambiguous. The CDR3 is 12 amino acids. With 0 bases removed from V and 5 bases from J, the gap between germline ends came to 5 bases. Per the germline V gene, CDR1 is SEHNR and CDR2 is FQNEAQ (reference sequence).

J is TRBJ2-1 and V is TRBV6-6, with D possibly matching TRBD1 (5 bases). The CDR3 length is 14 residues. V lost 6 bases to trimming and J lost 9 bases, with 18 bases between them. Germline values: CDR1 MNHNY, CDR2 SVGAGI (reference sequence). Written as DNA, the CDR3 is TGTGCCAGCAGAAAGGGGTCTGGGGCAAGTGAGCAGTTCTTC. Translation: CASRKGSGASEQFF.

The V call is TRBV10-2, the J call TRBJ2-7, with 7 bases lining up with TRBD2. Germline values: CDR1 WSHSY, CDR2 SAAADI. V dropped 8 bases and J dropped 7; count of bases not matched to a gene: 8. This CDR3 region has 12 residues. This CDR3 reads CASLGLVQEQYF. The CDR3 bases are TGCGCCAGCCTAGGACTAGTTCAGGAGCAGTACTTC.

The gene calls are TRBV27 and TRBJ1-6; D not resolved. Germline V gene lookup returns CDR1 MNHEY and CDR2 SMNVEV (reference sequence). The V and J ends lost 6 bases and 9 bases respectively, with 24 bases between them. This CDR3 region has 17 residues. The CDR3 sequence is CASSPHALGPRGSPLHF. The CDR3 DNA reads TGTGCCAGCAGCCCCCACGCCCTTGGGCCCCGGGGTTCACCCCTCCACTTT.

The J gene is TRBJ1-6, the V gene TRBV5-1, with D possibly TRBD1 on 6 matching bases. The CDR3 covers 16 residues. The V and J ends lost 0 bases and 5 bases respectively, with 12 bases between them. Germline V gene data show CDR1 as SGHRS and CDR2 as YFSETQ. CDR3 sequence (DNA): TGCGCCAGCAGCTTGGTAACAGGGATAGATAATTCACCCCTCCACTTT. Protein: CASSLVTGIDNSPLHF.

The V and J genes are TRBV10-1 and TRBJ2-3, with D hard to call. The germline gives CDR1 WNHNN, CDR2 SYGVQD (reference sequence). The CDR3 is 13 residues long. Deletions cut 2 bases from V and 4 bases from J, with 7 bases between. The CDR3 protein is CASSEARPDTQYF. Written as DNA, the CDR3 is TGCGCCAGCAGTGAGGCTAGGCCAGATACGCAGTATTTT.

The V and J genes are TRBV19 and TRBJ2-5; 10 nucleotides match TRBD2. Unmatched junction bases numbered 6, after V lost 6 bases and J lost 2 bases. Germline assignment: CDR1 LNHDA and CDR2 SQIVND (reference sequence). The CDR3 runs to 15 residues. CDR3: CASSLGTSAQETQYF. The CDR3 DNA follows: TGTGCCAGTAGCTTAGGGACTAGCGCGCAAGAGACCCAGTACTTC.

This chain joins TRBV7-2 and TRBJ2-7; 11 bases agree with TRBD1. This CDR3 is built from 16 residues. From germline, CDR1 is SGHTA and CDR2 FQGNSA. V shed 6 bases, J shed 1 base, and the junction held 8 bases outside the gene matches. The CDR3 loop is CASRRPGQGVSYEQYF. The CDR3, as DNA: TGTGCCAGCAGACGTCCGGGACAGGGGGTTTCCTACGAGCAGTACTTC.

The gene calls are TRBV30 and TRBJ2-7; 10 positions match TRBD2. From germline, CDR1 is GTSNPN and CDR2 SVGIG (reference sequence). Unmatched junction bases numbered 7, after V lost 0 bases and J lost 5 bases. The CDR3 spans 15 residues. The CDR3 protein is CAWSVPSGGSNEQYF. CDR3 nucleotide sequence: TGTGCCTGGAGTGTGCCTAGCGGGGGTTCGAACGAGCAGTACTTC.

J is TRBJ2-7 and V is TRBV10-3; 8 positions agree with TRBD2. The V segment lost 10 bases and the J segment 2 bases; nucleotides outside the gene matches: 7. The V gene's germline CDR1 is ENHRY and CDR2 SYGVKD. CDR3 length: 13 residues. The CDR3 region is CATGGEVPYEQYF. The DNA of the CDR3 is TGTGCCACCGGGGGGGAAGTCCCCTACGAGCAGTACTTC.

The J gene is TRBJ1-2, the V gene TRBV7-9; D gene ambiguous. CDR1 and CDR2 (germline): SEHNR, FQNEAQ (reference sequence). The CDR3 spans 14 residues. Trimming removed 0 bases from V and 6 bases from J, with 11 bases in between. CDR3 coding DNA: TGTGCCAGCAGCTTAGCGGGCGGAGGAGATGGCTACACCTTC. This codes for CASSLAGGGDGYTF.

The CDR3 region has the DNA TGTGCCTGGAGTGTCTCCCAAGAGACCCAGTACTTC. As protein: CAWSVSQETQYF. This chain uses TRBV30 with TRBJ2-5; D is uncertain. Germline CDR1 is GTSNPN and CDR2 is SVGIG (reference sequence). The V end was cut by 0 bases, the J end by 1 base, with 3 bases between. The CDR3 has 12 amino acids.

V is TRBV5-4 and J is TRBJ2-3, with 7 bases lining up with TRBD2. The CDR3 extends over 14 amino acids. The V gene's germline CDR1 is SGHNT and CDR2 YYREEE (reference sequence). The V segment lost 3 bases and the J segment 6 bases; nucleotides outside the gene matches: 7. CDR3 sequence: CASSYGLETDTQYF. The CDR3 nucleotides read TGTGCCAGCAGCTATGGACTAGAAACCGATACGCAGTATTTT. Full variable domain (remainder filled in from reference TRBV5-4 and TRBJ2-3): ETGVTQSPTHLIKTRGQQVTLRCSSQSGHNTVSWYQQALGQGPQFIFQYYREEENGRGNFPPRFSGLQFPNYSSELNVNALELDDSALYLCASSYGLETDTQYFGPGTRLTVL.

For the CDR3, the DNA is TGTGCCACCAGCCTTCCAGGGGGATTTAGTCAGCCCCAGCATTTT. This translates into CATSLPGGFSQPQHF. This chain uses TRBV15 with TRBJ1-5; TRBD1 agrees at 7 bases. Unmatched junction bases numbered 10, after V lost 5 bases and J lost 6 bases. The CDR3 covers 15 residues. From germline, CDR1 is LNHNV and CDR2 YYDKDF (reference sequence).

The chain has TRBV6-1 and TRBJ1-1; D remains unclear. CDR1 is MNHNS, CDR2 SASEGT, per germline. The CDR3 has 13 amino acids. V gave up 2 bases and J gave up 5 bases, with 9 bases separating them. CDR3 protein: CASSEIGGTEAFF. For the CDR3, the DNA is TGTGCCAGCAGTGAAATTGGCGGAACTGAAGCTTTCTTT.

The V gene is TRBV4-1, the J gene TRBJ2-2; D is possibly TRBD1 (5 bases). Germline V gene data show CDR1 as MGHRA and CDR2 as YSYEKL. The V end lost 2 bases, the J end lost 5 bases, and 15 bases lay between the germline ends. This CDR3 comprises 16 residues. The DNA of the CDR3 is TGCGCCAGCAGCCAATTTAAGGGGCGTTTGACCGGGGAGCTGTTTTTT. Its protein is CASSQFKGRLTGELFF.

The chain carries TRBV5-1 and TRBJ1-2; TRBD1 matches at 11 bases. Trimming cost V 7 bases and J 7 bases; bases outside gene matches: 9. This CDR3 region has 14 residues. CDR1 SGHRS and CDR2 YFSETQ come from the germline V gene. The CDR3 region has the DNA TGCGCCAGCTACCCACCGGGACAGGGGGGTGGCTACACCTTC. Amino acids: CASYPPGQGGGYTF.

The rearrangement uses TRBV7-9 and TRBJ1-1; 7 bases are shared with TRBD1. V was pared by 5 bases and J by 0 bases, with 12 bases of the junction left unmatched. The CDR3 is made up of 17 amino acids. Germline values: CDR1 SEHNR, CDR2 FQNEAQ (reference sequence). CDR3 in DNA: TGTGCCAGCAGCCTTTCCCCGACAGGGACAGTGAACACTGAAGCTTTCTTT. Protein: CASSLSPTGTVNTEAFF.

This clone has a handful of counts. This CDR3 reads CASGLPPGQGALHF. The CDR3 bases are TGTGCTAGTGGTTTGCCCCCTGGACAGGGGGCCCTCCACTTT. The V gene is TRBV12-5, the J gene TRBJ1-6; TRBD1 aligns across 10 bases. J was trimmed by 14 bases and V by 2 bases; bases with no gene match: 6. CDR1 and CDR2 from the germline V gene are LGHNT and FRNRAP. The CDR3 extends over 14 amino acids.

The CDR3 DNA reads TGTGCCAGCAGCTCGTTGGGGGCCGGGGCCAACGTCCTGACTTTC. This translates into CASSSLGAGANVLTF. The chain employs TRBV11-2 and TRBJ2-6; perhaps TRBD1 as D (6 bases). V shed 4 bases and J shed 4 bases, with 11 bases lying between them. This CDR3 has 15 residues. Germline V gene data show CDR1 as SGHAT and CDR2 as FQNNGV. Filled out from reference TRBV11-2 and TRBJ2-6, the complete variable domain reads EAGVAQSPRYKIIEKRQSVAFWCNPISGHATLYWYQQILGQGPKLLIQFQNNGVVDDSQLPKDRFSAERLKGVDSTLKIQPAKLEDSAVYLCASSSLGAGANVLTFGAGSRLTVL.

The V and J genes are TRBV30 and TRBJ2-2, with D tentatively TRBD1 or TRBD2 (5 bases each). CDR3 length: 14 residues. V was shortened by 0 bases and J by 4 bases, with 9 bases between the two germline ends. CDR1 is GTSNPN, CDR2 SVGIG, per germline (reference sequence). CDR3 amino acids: CAWSVRGVTGELFF. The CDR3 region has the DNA TGTGCCTGGAGTGTACGAGGGGTCACCGGGGAGCTGTTTTTT.

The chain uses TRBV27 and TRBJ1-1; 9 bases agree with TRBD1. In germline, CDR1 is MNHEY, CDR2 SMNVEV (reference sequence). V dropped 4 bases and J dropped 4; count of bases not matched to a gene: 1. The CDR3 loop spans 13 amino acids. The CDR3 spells CASSWDRVTEAFF. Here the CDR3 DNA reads TGTGCCAGCAGTTGGGACAGGGTCACTGAAGCTTTCTTT.

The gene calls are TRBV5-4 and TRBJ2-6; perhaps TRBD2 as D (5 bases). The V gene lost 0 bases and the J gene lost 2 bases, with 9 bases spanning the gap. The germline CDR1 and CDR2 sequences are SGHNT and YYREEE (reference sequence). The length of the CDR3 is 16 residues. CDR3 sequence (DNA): TGTGCCAGCAGCTTGGGGGGTAGCGCTGGGGCCAACGTCCTGACTTTC. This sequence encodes CASSLGGSAGANVLTF.

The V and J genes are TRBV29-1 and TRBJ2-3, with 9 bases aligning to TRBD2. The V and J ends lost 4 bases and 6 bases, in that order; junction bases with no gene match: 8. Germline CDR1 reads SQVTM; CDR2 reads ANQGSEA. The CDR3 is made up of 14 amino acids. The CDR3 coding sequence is TGCAGCGTTGGCGTAGCGGGGGTGCAGGATACGCAGTATTTT. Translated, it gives CSVGVAGVQDTQYF.

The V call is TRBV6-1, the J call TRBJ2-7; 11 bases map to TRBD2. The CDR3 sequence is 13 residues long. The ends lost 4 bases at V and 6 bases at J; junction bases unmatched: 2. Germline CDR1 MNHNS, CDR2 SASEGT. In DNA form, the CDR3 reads TGTGCCAGCAGTGGGCTAGCGGGGGGCGAGCAGTACTTC. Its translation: CASSGLAGGEQYF.

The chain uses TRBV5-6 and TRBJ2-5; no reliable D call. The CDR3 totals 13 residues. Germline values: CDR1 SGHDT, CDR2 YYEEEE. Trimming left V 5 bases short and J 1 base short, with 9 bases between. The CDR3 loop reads CASRPWGQETQYF. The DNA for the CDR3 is TGTGCCAGCAGACCATGGGGCCAAGAGACCCAGTACTTC. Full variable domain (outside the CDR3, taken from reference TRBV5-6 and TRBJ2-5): DAGVTQSPTHLIKTRGQQVTLRCSPKSGHDTVSWYQQALGQGPQFIFQYYEEEERQRGNFPDRFSGHQFPNYSSELNVNALLLGDSALYLCASRPWGQETQYFGPGTRLLVL.

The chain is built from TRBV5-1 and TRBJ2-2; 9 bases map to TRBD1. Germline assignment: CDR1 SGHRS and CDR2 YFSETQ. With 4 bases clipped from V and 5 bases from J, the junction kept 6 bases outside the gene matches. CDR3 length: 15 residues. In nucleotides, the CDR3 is TGCGCCAGCAGCCCGGGACAGGGTCGGACCGGGGAGCTGTTTTTT. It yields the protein CASSPGQGRTGELFF. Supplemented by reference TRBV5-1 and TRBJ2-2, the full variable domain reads KAGVTQTPRYLIKTRGQQVTLSCSPISGHRSVSWYQQTPGQGLQFLFEYFSETQRNKGNFPGRFSGRQFSNSRSEMNVSTLELGDSALYLCASSPGQGRTGELFFGEGSRLTVL.

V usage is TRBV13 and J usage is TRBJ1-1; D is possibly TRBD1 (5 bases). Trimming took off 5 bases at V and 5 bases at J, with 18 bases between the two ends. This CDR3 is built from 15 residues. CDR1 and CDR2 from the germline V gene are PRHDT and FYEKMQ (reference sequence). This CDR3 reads CASSPGRGGVTEAFF. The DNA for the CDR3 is TGTGCCAGCAGCCCCGGTCGGGGGGGGGTTACTGAAGCTTTCTTT.